The clone carrying this T cell receptor (beta chain) appeared once. The record originates from a study of blood T cell repertoires in COVID-19. Authors' data handling: It was from reference gene primer amplification that nucleated cell counts were estimated. TCRdb's table, derived via immunoSEQ multiplex PCR, lists solely in-frame clones and lacks some. The V and J calls and clone size come from that table; D and trimming were worked out from the DNA. Found here are about 300,000 clones, approximately 88% of them singletons; the top ten hold 6.9%. Sequenced material: peripheral blood. The TCR was taken from a woman aged 25-40 years who had recovered from COVID-19.

Here the CDR3 reads CASSPQKLGYEQYF. CDR3 in DNA: TGTGCCAGCAGTCCTCAGAAGCTAGGCTACGAGCAGTACTTC. The V gene is TRBV27, the J gene TRBJ2-7; the D is unclear. The CDR3 is 14 amino acids. Germline V gene data show CDR1 as MNHEY and CDR2 as SMNVEV (reference sequence). Trimming left V 5 bases short and J 3 bases short, with 14 bases between.